This T cell receptor beta chain originates from a study of beta chain features in type 1 diabetes. Sorting of CD4+ naive, central memory, regulatory and stem cell-like memory cells was performed via CD45RO/CCR7/CD25/CD127/CD95/CD27. In germline, CDR1 is SGHRS, CDR2 YFSETQ. There are 14 residues in the CDR3. Trimming cost V 2 bases and J 3 bases; bases outside gene matches: 4. Sequencing targeted expressed TCRB transcripts, as all isolated RNA had been reverse transcribed. About 3.57 million reads per sample were averaged for naive, central memory and regulatory samples. TCRdb keeps only in-frame clones here, not all; method: immunoSEQ multiplex PCR. The sample lists about 160,000 clones, about 7.8% seen once, with more than 0.75% in the top ten. This clone was seen a handful of times. The target antigen is unknown. Other DNA sequences in this sample translate to the same CDR3. Study findings and constraints: A greater similarity of naive, central memory and Treg TCRB repertoires was seen among patients than among healthy donors. Patients with Type 1 diabetes showed moderately but significantly shorter TCRB CDR3s in all four CD4+ subsets.

Sequenced material: central memory CD4+ T cells from blood. The chain employs TRBV5-1 and TRBJ2-5, with TRBD1 matching 7 bases. This clonotype originated in a woman aged 40 to 50 with type 1 diabetes. CDR3 nucleotides: TGCGCCAGCAGCTTTGGTCAGGGGGAAGAGACCCAGTACTTC. Translated: CASSFGQGEETQYF.